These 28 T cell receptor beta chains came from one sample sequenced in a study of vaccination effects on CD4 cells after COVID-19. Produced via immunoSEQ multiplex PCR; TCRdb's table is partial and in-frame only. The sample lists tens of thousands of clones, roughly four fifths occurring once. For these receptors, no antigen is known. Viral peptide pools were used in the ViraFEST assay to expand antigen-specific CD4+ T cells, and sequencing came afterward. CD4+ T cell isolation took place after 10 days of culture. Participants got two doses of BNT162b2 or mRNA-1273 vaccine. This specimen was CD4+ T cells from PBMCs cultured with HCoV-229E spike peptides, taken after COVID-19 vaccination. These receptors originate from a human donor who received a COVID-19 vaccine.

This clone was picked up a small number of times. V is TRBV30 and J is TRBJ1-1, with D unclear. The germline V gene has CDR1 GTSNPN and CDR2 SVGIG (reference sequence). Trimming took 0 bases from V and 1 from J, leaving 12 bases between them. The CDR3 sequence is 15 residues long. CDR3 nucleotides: TGTGCCTGGAGTGTATCAGGATCGTGGAACACTGAAGCTTTCTTT. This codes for CAWSVSGSWNTEAFF.

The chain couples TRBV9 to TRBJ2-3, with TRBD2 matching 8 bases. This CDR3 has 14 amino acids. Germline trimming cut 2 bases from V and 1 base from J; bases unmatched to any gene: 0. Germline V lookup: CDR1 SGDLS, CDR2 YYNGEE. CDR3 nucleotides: TGTGCCAGCAGCGTTAGCGGGGGCACAGATACGCAGTATTTT. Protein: CASSVSGGTDTQYF. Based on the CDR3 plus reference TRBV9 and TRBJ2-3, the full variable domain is DSGVTQTPKHLITATGQRVTLRCSPRSGDLSVYWYQQSLDQGLQFLIQYYNGEERAKGNILERFSAQQFPDLHSELNLSSLELGDSALYFCASSVSGGTDTQYFGPGTRLTVL.

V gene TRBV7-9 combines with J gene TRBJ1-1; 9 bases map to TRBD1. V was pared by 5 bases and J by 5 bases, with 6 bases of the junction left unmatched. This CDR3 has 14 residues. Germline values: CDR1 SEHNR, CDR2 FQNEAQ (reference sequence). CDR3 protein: CASSPQGARTEAFF. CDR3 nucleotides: TGTGCCAGCAGCCCACAGGGGGCTAGGACTGAAGCTTTCTTT.

The CDR3 spells CASSLRGEGLVREQFF. In DNA form, the CDR3 reads TGTGCCAGCAGCCTCAGGGGTGAGGGACTAGTGCGTGAGCAGTTCTTC. The V and J genes are TRBV14 and TRBJ2-1; TRBD2 matches 8 bases. CDR1 SGHDN and CDR2 FVKESK come from the germline V gene. The junction had 14 bases not matched to a gene; V was cut back by 4 bases and J by 9 bases. CDR3 length equals 16 residues.

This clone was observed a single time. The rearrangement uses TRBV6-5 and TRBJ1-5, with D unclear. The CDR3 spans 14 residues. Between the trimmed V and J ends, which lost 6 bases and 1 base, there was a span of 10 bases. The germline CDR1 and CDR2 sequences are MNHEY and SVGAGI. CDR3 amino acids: CASSADGSNQPQHF. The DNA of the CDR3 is TGTGCCAGCAGCGCGGACGGAAGCAATCAGCCCCAGCATTTT.

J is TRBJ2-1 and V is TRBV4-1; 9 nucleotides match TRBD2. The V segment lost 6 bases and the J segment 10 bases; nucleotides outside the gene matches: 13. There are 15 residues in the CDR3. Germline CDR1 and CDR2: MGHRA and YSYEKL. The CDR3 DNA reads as TGCGCCAGCAGTCAAAGACCGGGACTAGCAAGGGAGCAGTTCTTC. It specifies CASSQRPGLAREQFF.

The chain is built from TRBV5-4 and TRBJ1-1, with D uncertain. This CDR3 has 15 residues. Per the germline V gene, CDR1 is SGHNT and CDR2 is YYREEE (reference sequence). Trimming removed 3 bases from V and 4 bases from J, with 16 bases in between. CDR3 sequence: CASSSVGSGGTEAFF. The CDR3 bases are TGTGCCAGCAGCTCCGTAGGATCCGGAGGCACTGAAGCTTTCTTT.

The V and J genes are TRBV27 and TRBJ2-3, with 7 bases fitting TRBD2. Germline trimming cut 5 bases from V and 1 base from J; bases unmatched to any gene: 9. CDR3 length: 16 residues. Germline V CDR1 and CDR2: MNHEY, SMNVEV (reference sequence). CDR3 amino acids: CASSPSSGQRTDTQYF. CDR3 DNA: TGTGCCAGCAGTCCCTCTAGCGGCCAACGCACAGATACGCAGTATTTT.

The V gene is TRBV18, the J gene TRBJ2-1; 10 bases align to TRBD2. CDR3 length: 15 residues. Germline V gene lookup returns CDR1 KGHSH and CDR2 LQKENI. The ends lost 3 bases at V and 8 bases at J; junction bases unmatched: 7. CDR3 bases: TGTGCCAGCTCACCCCTAGCGGGGGCTCGCGATGAGCAGTTCTTC. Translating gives CASSPLAGARDEQFF.

The CDR3 DNA is TGTGCCAGCAGCTCGGGACTAGCGGGAGGAACGTTCCCAGATACGCAGTATTTT. This translates into CASSSGLAGGTFPDTQYF. V is TRBV7-9 and J is TRBJ2-3; TRBD2 agrees at 15 bases. The junction had 9 bases not matched to a gene; V was cut back by 4 bases and J by 4 bases. The CDR3 runs to 18 residues. Germline V gene sequence: CDR1 SEHNR, CDR2 FQNEAQ (reference sequence).

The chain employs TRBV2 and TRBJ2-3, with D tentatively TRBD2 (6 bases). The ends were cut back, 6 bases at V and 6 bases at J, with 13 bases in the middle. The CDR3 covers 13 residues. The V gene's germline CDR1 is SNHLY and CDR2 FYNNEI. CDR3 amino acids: CASRGDSPDTQYF. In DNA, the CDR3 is TGTGCCAGCAGGGGGGACTCCCCTGATACGCAGTATTTT.

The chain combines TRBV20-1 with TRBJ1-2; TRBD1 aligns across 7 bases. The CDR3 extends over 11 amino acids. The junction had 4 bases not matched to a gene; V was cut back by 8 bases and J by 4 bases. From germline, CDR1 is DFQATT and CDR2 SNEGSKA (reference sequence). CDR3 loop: CSSRQGYGYTF. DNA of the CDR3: TGCAGTTCCCGACAGGGCTATGGCTACACCTTC.

CDR3 bases: TGCGCCAGCAGCTTGCTTTTGCAGGGGGCTAATGAAAAACTGTTTTTT. Translation gives CASSLLLQGANEKLFF. The J gene is TRBJ1-4, the V gene TRBV5-1; 7 bases agree with TRBD1. The V gene end was trimmed by 1 base and the J gene end by 3 bases; junction bases not matched to a gene: 6. From germline, CDR1 is SGHRS and CDR2 YFSETQ. This CDR3 has 16 residues.

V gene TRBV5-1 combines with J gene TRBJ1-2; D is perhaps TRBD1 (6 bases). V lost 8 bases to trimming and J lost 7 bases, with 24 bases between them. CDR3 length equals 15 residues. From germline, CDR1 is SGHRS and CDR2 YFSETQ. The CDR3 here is CASYMGAGDYSGYTF. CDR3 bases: TGCGCCAGTTACATGGGGGCAGGGGATTATTCTGGCTACACCTTC.

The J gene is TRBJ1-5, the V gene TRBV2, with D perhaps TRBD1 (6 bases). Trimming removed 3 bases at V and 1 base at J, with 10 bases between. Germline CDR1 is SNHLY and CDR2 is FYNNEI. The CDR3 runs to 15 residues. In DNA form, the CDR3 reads TGTGCCAGCAGTGACGTAGGGGGGAGCAATCAGCCCCAGCATTTT. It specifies CASSDVGGSNQPQHF.

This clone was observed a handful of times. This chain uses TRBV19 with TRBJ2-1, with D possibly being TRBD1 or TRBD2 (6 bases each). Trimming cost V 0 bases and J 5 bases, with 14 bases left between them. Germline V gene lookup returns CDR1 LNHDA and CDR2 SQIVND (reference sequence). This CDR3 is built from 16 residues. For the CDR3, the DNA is TGTGCCAGTAGTATAGATGCGCAGGGGACTCACAATGAGCAGTTCTTC. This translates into CASSIDAQGTHNEQFF.

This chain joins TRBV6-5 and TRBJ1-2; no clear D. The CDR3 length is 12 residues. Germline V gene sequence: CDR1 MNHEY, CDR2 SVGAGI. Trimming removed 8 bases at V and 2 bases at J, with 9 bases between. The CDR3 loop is CASREQNYGYTF. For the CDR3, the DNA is TGTGCCAGCCGGGAGCAGAACTATGGCTACACCTTC.

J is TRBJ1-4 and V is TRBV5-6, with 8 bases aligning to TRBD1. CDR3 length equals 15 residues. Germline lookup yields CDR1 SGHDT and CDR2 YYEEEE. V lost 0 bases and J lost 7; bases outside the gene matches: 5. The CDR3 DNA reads TGTGCCAGCAGCTTGGCGACAGGGGCGAGTGAAAAACTGTTTTTT. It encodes CASSLATGASEKLFF.

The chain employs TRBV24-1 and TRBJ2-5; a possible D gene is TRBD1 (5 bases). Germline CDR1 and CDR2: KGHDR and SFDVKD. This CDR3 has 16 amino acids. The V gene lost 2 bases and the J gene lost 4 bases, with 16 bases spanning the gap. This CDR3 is CATSDYRGKGGETQYF. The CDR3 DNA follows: TGTGCCACCAGTGATTATAGGGGCAAAGGTGGAGAGACCCAGTACTTC.

The CDR3 spells CAIKTGTTDTQYF. Written as DNA, the CDR3 is TGTGCCATTAAGACAGGCACGACAGATACGCAGTATTTT. The V call is TRBV10-3, the J call TRBJ2-3; weak D call: TRBD1 (6 bases). The CDR3 is 13 amino acids. In germline, CDR1 is ENHRY, CDR2 SYGVKD. V lost 9 bases and J lost 3, with 13 bases in between.

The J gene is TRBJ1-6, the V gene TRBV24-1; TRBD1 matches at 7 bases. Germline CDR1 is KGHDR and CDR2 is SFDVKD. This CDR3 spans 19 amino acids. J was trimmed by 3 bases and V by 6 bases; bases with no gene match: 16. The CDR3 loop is CATSRRGAGGFLYNSPLHF. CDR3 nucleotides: TGTGCCACCAGTAGGAGAGGGGCAGGGGGATTCCTCTATAATTCACCCCTCCACTTT.

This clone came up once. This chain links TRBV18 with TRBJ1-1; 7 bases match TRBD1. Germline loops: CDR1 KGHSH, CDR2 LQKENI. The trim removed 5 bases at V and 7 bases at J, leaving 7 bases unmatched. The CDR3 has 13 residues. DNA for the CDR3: TGTGCCAGCTCATCCGGGACAGAGATTGAAGCTTTCTTT. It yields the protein CASSSGTEIEAFF. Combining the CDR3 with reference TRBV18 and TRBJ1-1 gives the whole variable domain NAGVMQNPRHLVRRRGQEARLRCSPMKGHSHVYWYRQLPEEGLKFMVYLQKENIIDESGMPKERFSAEFPKEGPSILRIQQVVRGDSAAYFCASSSGTEIEAFFGQGTRLTVV.

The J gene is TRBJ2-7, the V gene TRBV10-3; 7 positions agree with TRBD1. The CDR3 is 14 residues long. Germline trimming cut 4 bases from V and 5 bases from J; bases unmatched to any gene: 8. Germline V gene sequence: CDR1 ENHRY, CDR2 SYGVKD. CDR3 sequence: CAISVRQGQDEQYF. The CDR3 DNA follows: TGTGCCATCAGTGTGCGACAGGGTCAAGACGAGCAGTACTTC.

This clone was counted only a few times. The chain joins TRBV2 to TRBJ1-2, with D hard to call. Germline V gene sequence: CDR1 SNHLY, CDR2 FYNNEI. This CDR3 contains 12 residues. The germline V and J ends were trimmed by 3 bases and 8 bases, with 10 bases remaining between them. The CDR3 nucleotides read TGTGCCAGCAGTGATGGGTTCGGAGGCTACACCTTC. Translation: CASSDGFGGYTF.

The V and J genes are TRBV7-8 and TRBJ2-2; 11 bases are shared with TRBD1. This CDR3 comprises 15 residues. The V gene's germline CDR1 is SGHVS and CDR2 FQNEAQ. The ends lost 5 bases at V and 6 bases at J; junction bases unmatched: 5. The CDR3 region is CASSRTGGAPGELFF. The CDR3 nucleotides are TGTGCCAGCAGCCGGACAGGGGGCGCACCCGGGGAGCTGTTTTTT.

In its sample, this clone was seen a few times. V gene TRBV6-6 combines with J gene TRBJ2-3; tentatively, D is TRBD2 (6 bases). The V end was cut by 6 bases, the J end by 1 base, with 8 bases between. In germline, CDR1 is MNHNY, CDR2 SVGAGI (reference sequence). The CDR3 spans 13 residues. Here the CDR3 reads CASRGGGTDTQYF. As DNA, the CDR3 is TGTGCCAGCAGGGGAGGCGGCACAGATACGCAGTATTTT.

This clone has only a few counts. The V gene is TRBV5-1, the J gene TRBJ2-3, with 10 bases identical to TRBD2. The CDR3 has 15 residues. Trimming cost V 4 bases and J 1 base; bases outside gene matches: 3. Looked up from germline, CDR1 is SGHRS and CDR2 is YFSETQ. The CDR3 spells CASSGLAGGTDTQYF. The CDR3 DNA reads TGCGCCAGCAGCGGTCTAGCGGGGGGCACAGATACGCAGTATTTT.

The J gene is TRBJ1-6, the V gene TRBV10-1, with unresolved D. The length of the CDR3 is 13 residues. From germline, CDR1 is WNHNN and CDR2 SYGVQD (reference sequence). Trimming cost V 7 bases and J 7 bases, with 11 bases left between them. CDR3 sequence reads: CASNDNSNSPLHF. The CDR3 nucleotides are TGCGCCAGCAATGACAACTCCAATTCACCCCTCCACTTT.